The 11 T cell receptor beta chains below come from one sample, sequenced in a study of cytotoxic CD8 clonotypes in ibrutinib-treated CLL. Some clones are missing from TCRdb's copy, which holds only in-frame ones; the method was immunoSEQ multiplex PCR. Among about 140,000 clones listed, approximately 90% were seen once. The sequences come from PBMCs, collected after 12 months of ibrutinib treatment. The receptor set was obtained from a human donor with chronic lymphocytic leukemia.

J is TRBJ2-5 and V is TRBV19, with 14 bases that match TRBD2. The CDR3 spans 16 residues. Germline assignment: CDR1 LNHDA and CDR2 SQIVND (reference sequence). V lost 3 bases, J lost 5 bases, and 5 bases stayed unmatched. CDR3 DNA sequence: TGTGCCAGTAGTATGACTAGCGGGAGGGTTCGGGAGACCCAGTACTTC. This translates into CASSMTSGRVRETQYF.

The chain employs TRBV11-3 and TRBJ2-2; D ambiguous. V gave up 3 bases and J gave up 2 bases, with 7 bases separating them. Germline CDR1 SGHNT, CDR2 YENEEA. The CDR3 covers 14 residues. The DNA of the CDR3 is TGTGCCAGCAGCTTTTCAGAAAACACCGGGGAGCTGTTTTTT. Its translation: CASSFSENTGELFF.

The chain employs TRBV4-3 and TRBJ1-1; D is unclear. Trimming took 0 bases from V and 0 from J, leaving 5 bases between them. Germline V gene lookup returns CDR1 LGHNA and CDR2 YSLEER. The CDR3 runs 14 residues. CDR3 nucleotides: TGCGCCAGCAGCCAAGATTCGCTGAACACTGAAGCTTTCTTT. Its translation is CASSQDSLNTEAFF.

The V gene is TRBV27, the J gene TRBJ2-1; 9 bases are shared with TRBD1. The germline gives CDR1 MNHEY, CDR2 SMNVEV (reference sequence). This CDR3 is 15 amino acids long. V was pared by 4 bases and J by 2 bases, with 3 bases of the junction left unmatched. The CDR3 spells CASSSRTGAYNEQFF. In nucleotides, the CDR3 is TGTGCCAGCAGTTCCCGGACAGGGGCCTACAATGAGCAGTTCTTC.

The chain links TRBV14 to TRBJ2-5; 9 nucleotides align to TRBD2. This CDR3 has 15 residues. Germline CDR1 reads SGHDN; CDR2 reads FVKESK. V was pared by 4 bases and J by 4 bases, with 7 bases of the junction left unmatched. The CDR3 DNA sequence: TGTGCCAGCAGCCGGGGCGGGAGGGCCGTAGAGACCCAGTACTTC. It specifies CASSRGGRAVETQYF.

This chain joins TRBV28 and TRBJ2-6, with D perhaps being TRBD1 or TRBD2 (6 bases each). Trimming pared 5 bases from V and 2 bases from J, leaving 10 bases between. Germline V CDR1 and CDR2: MDHEN, SYDVKM. This CDR3 contains 15 residues. CDR3 coding DNA: TGTGCCAGCAGTGGGGGGACAACTGGGGCCAACGTCCTGACTTTC. Translation: CASSGGTTGANVLTF. The full variable domain, with the rest looked up from reference TRBV28 and TRBJ2-6, is DVKVTQSSRYLVKRTGEKVFLECVQDMDHENMFWYRQDPGLGLRLIYFSYDVKMKEKGDIPEGYSVSREKKERFSLILESASTNQTSMYLCASSGGTTGANVLTFGAGSRLTVL.

The J gene is TRBJ2-7, the V gene TRBV6-5; perhaps TRBD1 as D (6 bases). Per the germline V gene, CDR1 is MNHEY and CDR2 is SVGAGI. The CDR3 loop spans 14 amino acids. V was cut by 2 bases and J by 1 base, with 9 bases left in between. The CDR3 loop is CASSYRDKSYEQYF. The CDR3 DNA follows: TGTGCCAGCAGTTACCGGGACAAATCCTACGAGCAGTACTTC.

This clone was seen a handful of times. The V call is TRBV6-5, the J call TRBJ1-4, with a possible D match to TRBD1 (5 bases). The germline gives CDR1 MNHEY, CDR2 SVGAGI. This CDR3 comprises 14 residues. V was cut by 1 base and J by 7 bases, with 10 bases left in between. Here the CDR3 reads CASSYLSRAEKLFF. In DNA, the CDR3 is TGTGCCAGCAGTTACTTGTCCAGGGCTGAAAAACTGTTTTTT.

V gene TRBV10-1 combines with J gene TRBJ2-7; D may match TRBD1 or TRBD2 (5 bases each). This CDR3 has 15 residues. The V gene lost 0 bases and the J gene lost 2 bases, with 11 bases spanning the gap. Per germline, CDR1 WNHNN and CDR2 SYGVQD (reference sequence). As DNA, the CDR3 is TGCGCCAGCAGTGAGTCCGGGACGGTGGCCTACGAGCAGTACTTC. Protein sequence: CASSESGTVAYEQYF.

A single count supports this clone. This chain joins TRBV2 and TRBJ1-2, with D uncertain. This CDR3 has 13 amino acids. V lost 2 bases and J lost 6, with 10 bases in between. The germline CDR1 and CDR2 sequences are SNHLY and FYNNEI. The CDR3 is CASSEPEVDGYTF. For the CDR3, the DNA is TGTGCCAGCAGTGAACCAGAAGTTGATGGCTACACCTTC.

The chain combines TRBV27 with TRBJ2-7, with D perhaps matching TRBD1 or TRBD2 (5 bases each). Per germline, CDR1 MNHEY and CDR2 SMNVEV (reference sequence). V lost 6 bases, J lost 6 bases, and 21 bases lay in between. The CDR3 runs 15 residues. The CDR3 bases are TGTGCCAGCAGGGTCCTGGGGGAATCACGATCCGAGCAGTACTTC. Its protein is CASRVLGESRSEQYF.